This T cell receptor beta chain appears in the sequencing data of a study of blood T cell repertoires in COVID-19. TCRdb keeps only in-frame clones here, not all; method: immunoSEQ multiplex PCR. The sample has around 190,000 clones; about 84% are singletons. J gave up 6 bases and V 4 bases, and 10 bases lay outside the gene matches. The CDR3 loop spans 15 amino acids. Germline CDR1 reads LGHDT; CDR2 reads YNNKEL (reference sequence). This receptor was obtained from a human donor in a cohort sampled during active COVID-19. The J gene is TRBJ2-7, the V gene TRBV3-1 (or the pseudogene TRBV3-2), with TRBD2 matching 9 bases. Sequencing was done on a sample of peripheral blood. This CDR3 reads CASSPERGLAGEQYF. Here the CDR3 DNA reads TGTGCCAGCAGCCCCGAGCGGGGACTAGCAGGCGAGCAGTACTTC.